Included here is one T cell receptor (beta chain) sequence, with context. Its antigen is currently unknown. The data stem from a study of Tregs in tolerant kidney transplant recipients. Mixed chimerism was transient after nonmyeloablative marrow transplants from related graft donors. Thawed PBMCs were FACS-sorted into unstimulated CD4+CD25+CD127- regulatory T cells, CD4+CD25- non-regulatory cells, CD4 and CD8 cells. Whole-study findings and limits: In tolerant patients, donor-specific Tregs outgrew total Tregs, suggesting antigen-driven expansion. Validation in larger populations is needed because few patients were studied.

V lost 3 bases and J 4 bases, leaving 12 bases between the germline ends. Germline V gene sequence: CDR1 LNHDA, CDR2 SQIVND (reference sequence). The CDR3 extends over 15 amino acids. The data were produced by immunoSEQ multiplex PCR, yet TCRdb's version contains in-frame clones alone and is incomplete. The table has about 55,000 clones, roughly nine tenths seen once. This material consisted of CD8+ T cells from blood (PBMCs), taken 24 months after the transplant. This TCR was recovered from a human patient who received a combined kidney and bone marrow transplant. Some T cells may originate from the graft donor. The chain employs TRBV19 and TRBJ2-2, with D possibly TRBD2 on 5 matching bases. CDR3 protein: CASSIEGWGTGELFF. The CDR3 DNA sequence: TGTGCCAGTAGTATCGAGGGATGGGGCACCGGGGAGCTGTTTTTT.